This TCR beta chain stems from a study of shared clonotypes between healthy human individuals. Overall study: The composition of the donors was a couple of women and a few men aged 18 to 49.

Naive CD8 cells, CD45RO-negative and positively selected for CCR7, excluded terminally differentiated effector memory CD45RA+ cells. The authors split each subset's genomic DNA evenly across several immunoSEQ plates. Profiling relied on immunoSEQ multiplex PCR, and the TCRdb table lists in-frame clones only, not all of them. The data contain some 740,000 clones, more than 85% of them singletons. V lost 3 bases, J lost 2 bases, and 11 bases lay in between. The germline V gene encodes CDR1 MNHNS and CDR2 SASEGT. The CDR3 is made up of 15 amino acids. The receptor's source is a man aged 30 to 39 in good health. The sequenced material came from naive CD8+ T cells sorted from blood. The chain employs TRBV6-1 and TRBJ2-4; no reliable D call. DNA for the CDR3: TGTGCCAGCAGTGATCTACCAGCCTCCAAAAACATTCAGTACTTC. This sequence encodes CASSDLPASKNIQYF.